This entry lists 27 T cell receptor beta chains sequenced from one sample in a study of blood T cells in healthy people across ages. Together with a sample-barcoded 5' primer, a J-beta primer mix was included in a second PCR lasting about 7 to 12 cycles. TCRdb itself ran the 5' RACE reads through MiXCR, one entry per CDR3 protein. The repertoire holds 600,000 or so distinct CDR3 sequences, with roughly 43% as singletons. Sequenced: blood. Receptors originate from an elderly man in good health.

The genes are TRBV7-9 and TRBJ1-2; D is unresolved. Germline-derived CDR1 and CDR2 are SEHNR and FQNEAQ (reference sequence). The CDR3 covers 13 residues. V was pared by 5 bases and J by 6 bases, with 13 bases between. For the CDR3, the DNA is TGTGCCAGCAGCCTAGGGATAGGGAATGGCTACACCTTC. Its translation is CASSLGIGNGYTF. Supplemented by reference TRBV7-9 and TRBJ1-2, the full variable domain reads DTGVSQNPRHKITKRGQNVTFRCDPISEHNRLYWYRQTLGQGPEFLTYFQNEAQLEKSRLLSDRFSAERPKGSFSTLEIQRTEQGDSAMYLCASSLGIGNGYTFGSGTRLTVV.

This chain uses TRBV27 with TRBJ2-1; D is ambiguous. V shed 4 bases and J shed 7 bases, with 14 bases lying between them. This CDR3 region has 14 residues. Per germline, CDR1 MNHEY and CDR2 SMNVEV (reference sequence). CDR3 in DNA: TGTGCCAGCAGTTGGAGTTCTGGGGTAAATGAGCAGTTCTTC. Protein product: CASSWSSGVNEQFF.

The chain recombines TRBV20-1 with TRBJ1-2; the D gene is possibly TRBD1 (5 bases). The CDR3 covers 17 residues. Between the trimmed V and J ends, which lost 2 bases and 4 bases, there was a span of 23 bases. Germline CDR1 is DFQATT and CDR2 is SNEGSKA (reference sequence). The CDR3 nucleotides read TGCAGTGCTAGATCCATGAGACAGACACCCCCGGCCTATGGCTACACCTTC. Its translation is CSARSMRQTPPAYGYTF.

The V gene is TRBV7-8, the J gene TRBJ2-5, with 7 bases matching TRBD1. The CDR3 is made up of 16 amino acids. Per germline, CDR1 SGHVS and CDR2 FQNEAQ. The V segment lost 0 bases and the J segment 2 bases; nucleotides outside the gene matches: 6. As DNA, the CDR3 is TGTGCCAGCAGCTTAGCGGGACAGCAAACTCAAGAGACCCAGTACTTC. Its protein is CASSLAGQQTQETQYF. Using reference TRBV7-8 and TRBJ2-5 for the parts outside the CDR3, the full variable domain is GAGVSQSPRYKVAKRGQDVALRCDPISGHVSLFWYQQALGQGPEFLTYFQNEAQLDKSGLPSDRFFAERPEGSVSTLKIQRTQQEDSAVYLCASSLAGQQTQETQYFGPGTRLLVL.

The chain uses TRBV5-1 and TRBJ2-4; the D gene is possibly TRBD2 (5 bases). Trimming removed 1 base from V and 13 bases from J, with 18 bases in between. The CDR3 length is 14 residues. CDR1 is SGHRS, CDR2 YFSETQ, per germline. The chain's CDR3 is CASSLTVGDGSQYF. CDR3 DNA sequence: TGCGCCAGCAGCTTGACCGTGGGAGACGGTTCCCAGTACTTC.

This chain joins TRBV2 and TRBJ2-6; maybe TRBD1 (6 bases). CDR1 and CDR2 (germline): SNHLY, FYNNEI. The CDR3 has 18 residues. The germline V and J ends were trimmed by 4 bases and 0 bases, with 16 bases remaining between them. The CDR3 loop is CASSARTAGYSGANVLTF. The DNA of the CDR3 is TGTGCCAGCAGTGCCAGGACAGCAGGATACTCTGGGGCCAACGTCCTGACTTTC.

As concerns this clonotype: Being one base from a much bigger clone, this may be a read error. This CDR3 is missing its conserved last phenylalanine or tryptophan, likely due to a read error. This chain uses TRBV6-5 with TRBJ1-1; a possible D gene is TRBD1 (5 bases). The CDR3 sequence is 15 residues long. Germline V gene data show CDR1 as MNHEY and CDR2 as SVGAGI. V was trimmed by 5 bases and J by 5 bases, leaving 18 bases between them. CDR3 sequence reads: CASSPTYGRVTEAFL. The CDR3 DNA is TGTGCCAGCAGTCCTACCTACGGCAGGGTAACTGAAGCTTTCTTA.

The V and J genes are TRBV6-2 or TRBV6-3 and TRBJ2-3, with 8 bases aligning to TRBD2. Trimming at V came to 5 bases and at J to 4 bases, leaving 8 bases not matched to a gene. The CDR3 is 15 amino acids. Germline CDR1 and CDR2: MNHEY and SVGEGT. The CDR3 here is CASSRPGLEADTQYF. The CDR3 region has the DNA TGTGCCAGCAGTAGACCGGGACTAGAAGCAGATACGCAGTATTTT.

In nucleotides, the CDR3 is TGTGCCAGCATGGCGGACTCAGCGAGGTCCTACGAGCAGTACTTC. It encodes CASMADSARSYEQYF. This sequence joins TRBV6-5 and TRBJ2-7; tentative D call: TRBD2 (5 bases). Germline CDR1 reads MNHEY; CDR2 reads SVGAGI. CDR3 length equals 15 residues. The germline V and J ends were trimmed by 7 bases and 1 base, with 17 bases remaining between them.

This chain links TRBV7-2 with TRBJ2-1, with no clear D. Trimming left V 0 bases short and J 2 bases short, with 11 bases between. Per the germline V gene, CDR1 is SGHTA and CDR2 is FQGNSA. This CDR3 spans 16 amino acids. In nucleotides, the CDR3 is TGTGCCAGCAGCTTAGCGGTGTGGGGAACCTACAATGAGCAGTTCTTC. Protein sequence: CASSLAVWGTYNEQFF. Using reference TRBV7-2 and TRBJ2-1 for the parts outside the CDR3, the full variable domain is GAGVSQSPSNKVTEKGKDVELRCDPISGHTALYWYRQSLGQGLEFLIYFQGNSAPDKSGLPSDRFSAERTGGSVSTLTIQRTQQEDSAVYLCASSLAVWGTYNEQFFGPGTRLTVL.

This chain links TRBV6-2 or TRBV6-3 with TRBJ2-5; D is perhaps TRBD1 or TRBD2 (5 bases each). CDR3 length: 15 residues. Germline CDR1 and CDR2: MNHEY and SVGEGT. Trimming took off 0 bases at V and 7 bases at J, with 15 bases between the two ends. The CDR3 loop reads CASSYSKLGTRTQYF. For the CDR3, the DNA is TGTGCCAGCAGTTACTCGAAACTGGGGACGCGGACCCAGTACTTC.

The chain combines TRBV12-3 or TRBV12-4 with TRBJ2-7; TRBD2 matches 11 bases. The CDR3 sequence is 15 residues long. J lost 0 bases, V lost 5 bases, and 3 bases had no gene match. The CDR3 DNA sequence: TGTGCCAGCAGTGGGGGACTAGCGGACTCCTACGAGCAGTACTTC. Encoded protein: CASSGGLADSYEQYF.

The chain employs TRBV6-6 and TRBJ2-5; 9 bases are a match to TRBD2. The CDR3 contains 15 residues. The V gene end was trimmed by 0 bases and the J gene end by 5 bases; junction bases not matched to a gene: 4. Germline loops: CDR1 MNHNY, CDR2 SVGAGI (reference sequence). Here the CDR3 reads CASSYSAGGQETQYF. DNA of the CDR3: TGTGCCAGCAGTTACTCGGCGGGGGGGCAGGAGACCCAGTACTTC.

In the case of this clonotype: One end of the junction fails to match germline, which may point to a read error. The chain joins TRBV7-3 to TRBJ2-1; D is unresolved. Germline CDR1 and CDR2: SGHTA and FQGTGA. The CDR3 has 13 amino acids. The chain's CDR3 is CASSSPNLNGQFF. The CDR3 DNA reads TGTGCCAGCAGCTCCCCCAACTTGAATGGGCAGTTCTTC.

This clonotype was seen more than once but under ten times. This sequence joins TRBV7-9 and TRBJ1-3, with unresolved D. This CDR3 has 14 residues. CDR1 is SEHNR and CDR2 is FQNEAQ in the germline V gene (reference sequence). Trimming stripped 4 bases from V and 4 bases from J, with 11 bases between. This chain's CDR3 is CASSSTGRGNTIYF. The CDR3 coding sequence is TGTGCCAGCAGCTCCACCGGTCGAGGAAACACCATATATTTT. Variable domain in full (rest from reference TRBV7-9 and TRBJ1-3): DTGVSQNPRHKITKRGQNVTFRCDPISEHNRLYWYRQTLGQGPEFLTYFQNEAQLEKSRLLSDRFSAERPKGSFSTLEIQRTEQGDSAMYLCASSSTGRGNTIYFGEGSWLTVV.

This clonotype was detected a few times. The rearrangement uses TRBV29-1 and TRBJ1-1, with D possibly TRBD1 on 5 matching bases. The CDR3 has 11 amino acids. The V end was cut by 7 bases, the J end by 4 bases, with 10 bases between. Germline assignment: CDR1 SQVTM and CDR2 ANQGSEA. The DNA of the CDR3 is TGCAGCGCGGTCCAGGGCACTGAAGCTTTCTTT. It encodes CSAVQGTEAFF.

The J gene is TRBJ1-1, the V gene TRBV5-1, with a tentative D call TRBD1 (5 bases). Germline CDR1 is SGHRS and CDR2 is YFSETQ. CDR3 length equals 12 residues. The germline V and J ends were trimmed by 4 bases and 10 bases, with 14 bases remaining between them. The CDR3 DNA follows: TGCGCCAGCAGCGGGGGGAAAGGAGGAGCTTTCTTT. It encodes CASSGGKGGAFF.

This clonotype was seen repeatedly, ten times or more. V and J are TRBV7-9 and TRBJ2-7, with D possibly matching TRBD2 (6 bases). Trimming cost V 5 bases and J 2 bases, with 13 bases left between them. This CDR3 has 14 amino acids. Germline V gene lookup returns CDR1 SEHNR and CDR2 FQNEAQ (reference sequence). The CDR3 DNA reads TGTGCCAGCAGCCCCGCGGGAAGGCCCTACGAGCAGTACTTC. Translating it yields CASSPAGRPYEQYF.

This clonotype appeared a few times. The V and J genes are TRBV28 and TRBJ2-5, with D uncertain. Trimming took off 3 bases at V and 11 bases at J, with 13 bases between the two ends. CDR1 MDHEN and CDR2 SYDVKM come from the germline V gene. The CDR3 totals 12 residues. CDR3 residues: CASSFRFVRQYF. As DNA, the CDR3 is TGTGCCAGCAGTTTTAGGTTCGTGCGGCAGTACTTC.

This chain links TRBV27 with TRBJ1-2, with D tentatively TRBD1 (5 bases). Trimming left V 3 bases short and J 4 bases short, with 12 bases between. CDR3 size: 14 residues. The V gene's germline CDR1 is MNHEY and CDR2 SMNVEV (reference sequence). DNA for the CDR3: TGTGCCAGCAGTTTCTCGGCAGGGCCCTATGGCTACACCTTC. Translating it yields CASSFSAGPYGYTF.

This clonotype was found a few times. CDR3 loop: CASSEGGAQLYGYTF. As DNA, the CDR3 is TGTGCCAGCAGTGAAGGAGGGGCCCAACTCTATGGCTACACCTTC. This sequence joins TRBV25-1 and TRBJ1-2, with D perhaps matching TRBD1 (5 bases). Trimming took 2 bases from V and 4 from J, leaving 14 bases between them. The CDR3 is 15 residues long. CDR1 is MGHDK and CDR2 is SYGVNS in the germline V gene.

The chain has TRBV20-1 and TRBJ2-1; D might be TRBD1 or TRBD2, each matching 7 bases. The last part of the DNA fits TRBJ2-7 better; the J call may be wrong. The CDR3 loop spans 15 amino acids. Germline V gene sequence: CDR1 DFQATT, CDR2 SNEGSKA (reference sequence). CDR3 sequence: CSAREGGGLGYEQYF. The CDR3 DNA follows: TGCAGTGCTAGAGAGGGAGGGGGCCTTGGCTACGAGCAGTACTTC.

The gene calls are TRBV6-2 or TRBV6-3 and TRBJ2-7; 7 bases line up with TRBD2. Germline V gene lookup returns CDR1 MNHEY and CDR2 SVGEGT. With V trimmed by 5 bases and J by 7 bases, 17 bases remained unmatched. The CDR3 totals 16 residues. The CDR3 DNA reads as TGTGCCAGCAGTCCCCGGGACTACCCGAAGAGGAGGGAGCAGTACTTC. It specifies CASSPRDYPKRREQYF.

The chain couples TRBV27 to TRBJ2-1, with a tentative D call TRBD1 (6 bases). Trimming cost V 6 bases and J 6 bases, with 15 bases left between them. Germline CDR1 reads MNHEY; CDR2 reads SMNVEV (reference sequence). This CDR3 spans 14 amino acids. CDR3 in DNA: TGTGCCAGCAGCCGACAGGTCCTTTCCAATGAGCAGTTCTTC. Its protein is CASSRQVLSNEQFF.

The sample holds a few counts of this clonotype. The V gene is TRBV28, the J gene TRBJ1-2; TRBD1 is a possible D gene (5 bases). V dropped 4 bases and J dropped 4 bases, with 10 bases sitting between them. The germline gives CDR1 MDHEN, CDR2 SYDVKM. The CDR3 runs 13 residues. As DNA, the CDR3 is TGTGCCAGCAGTTGGGAGGGGTTCTATGGCTACACCTTC. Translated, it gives CASSWEGFYGYTF.

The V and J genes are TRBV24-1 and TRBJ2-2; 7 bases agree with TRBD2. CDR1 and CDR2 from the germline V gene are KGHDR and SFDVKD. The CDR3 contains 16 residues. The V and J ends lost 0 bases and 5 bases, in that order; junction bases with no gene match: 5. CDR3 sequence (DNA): TGTGCCACCAGTGATTTGGGCGGGAGAGGTACCGGGGAGCTGTTTTTT. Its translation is CATSDLGGRGTGELFF.

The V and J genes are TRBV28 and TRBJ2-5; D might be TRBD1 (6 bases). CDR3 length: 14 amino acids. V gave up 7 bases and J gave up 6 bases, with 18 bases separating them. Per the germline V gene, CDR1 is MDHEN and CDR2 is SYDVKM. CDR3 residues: CASKQGGAIQTQYF. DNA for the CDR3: TGTGCCAGCAAACAGGGCGGCGCCATTCAGACCCAGTACTTC.